These 18 T cell receptor beta chains originate from one sample sequenced in a study of T-cell memory formation after mild COVID-19. TCRdb ran MiXCR on the 5' RACE reads and lists one entry per CDR3 protein. The table has some 410,000 distinct CDR3 sequences, 20% to 30% seen once. The specimen was PBMCs or a T cell subset sorted from them (not recorded which). The receptors here all came from an adult woman who had mild COVID-19 (a few samples of this study predate the infection). Cell type and time point are not known.

The rearrangement uses TRBV4-2 and TRBJ2-5, with no clear D. CDR3 length: 13 amino acids. Trimming removed 0 bases at V and 4 bases at J, with 6 bases between. Germline V lookup: CDR1 LGHNA, CDR2 YNFKEQ. Here the CDR3 reads CASSQDKGETQYF. In DNA, the CDR3 is TGTGCCAGCAGCCAAGATAAGGGAGAGACCCAGTACTTC.

The CDR3 DNA follows: TGTGCCAGCAGGGGGCCCACCCGGGACAGGGAACAAGAGACCCAGTACTTC. Its translation is CASRGPTRDREQETQYF. The chain joins TRBV6-6 to TRBJ2-5; 9 positions match TRBD1. This CDR3 has 17 amino acids. Germline V gives CDR1 MNHNY, CDR2 SVGAGI (reference sequence). V lost 6 bases and J lost 2; bases outside the gene matches: 13.

This clonotype was seen a handful of times. The V call is TRBV7-9, the J call TRBJ1-2; TRBD1 matches at 9 bases. V shed 3 bases, J shed 5 bases, and the junction held 4 bases outside the gene matches. The germline V gene has CDR1 SEHNR and CDR2 FQNEAQ (reference sequence). This CDR3 spans 14 amino acids. CDR3 region: CASSFVTGGYGYTF. For the CDR3, the DNA is TGTGCCAGCAGCTTCGTGACAGGGGGATATGGCTACACCTTC.

This clonotype has a handful of counts. This chain connects TRBV5-1 to TRBJ2-3, with 7 bases fitting TRBD2. Trimming took 0 bases from V and 2 from J; bases not matched to a gene: 9. The CDR3 extends over 17 amino acids. Germline-derived CDR1 and CDR2 are SGHRS and YFSETQ. For the CDR3, the DNA is TGCGCCAGCAGCTTGGTGGCGGGCGCGGGAGTCACAGATACGCAGTATTTT. As protein: CASSLVAGAGVTDTQYF.

This clonotype appeared a few times. The gene calls are TRBV29-1 and TRBJ1-4; perhaps TRBD1 as D (5 bases). This CDR3 has 14 residues. V was clipped by 5 bases and J by 6 bases, with 16 bases between them. The germline CDR1 and CDR2 sequences are SQVTM and ANQGSEA. CDR3 residues: CSVPGRGGDEKLFF. CDR3 nucleotides: TGCAGCGTTCCAGGACGGGGAGGGGATGAAAAACTGTTTTTT.

This chain connects TRBV7-9 to TRBJ2-4; TRBD1 might be the D (5 bases). The CDR3 is 14 amino acids. Trimming removed 5 bases at V and 4 bases at J, with 12 bases between. Per the germline V gene, CDR1 is SEHNR and CDR2 is FQNEAQ (reference sequence). CDR3 in DNA: TGTGCCAGCAGCCTGACAGTGGGTAAAAACATTCAGTACTTC. This encodes CASSLTVGKNIQYF.

The V call is TRBV20-1, the J call TRBJ1-5; TRBD1 matches 7 bases. CDR3 size: 14 residues. Germline V gene data show CDR1 as DFQATT and CDR2 as SNEGSKA (reference sequence). V shed 2 bases and J 3 bases; nucleotides not matched to a gene: 4. The CDR3 here is CSARFRGANQPQHF. For the CDR3, the DNA is TGCAGTGCTAGATTCAGGGGGGCCAATCAGCCCCAGCATTTT.

This clonotype was counted a few times. The chain is built from TRBV24-1 and TRBJ2-3; D possibly corresponds to TRBD1 (6 bases). Trimming cost V 4 bases and J 3 bases, with 16 bases left between them. Germline V gene lookup returns CDR1 KGHDR and CDR2 SFDVKD. This CDR3 spans 16 amino acids. CDR3 loop: CATSELTGDGTDTQYF. The CDR3 nucleotides read TGTGCCACCAGTGAGTTGACAGGTGACGGGACAGATACGCAGTATTTT.

The sample holds one count of this clonotype. Relative to the germline gene, one junction end is altered; a read error may explain this. The chain employs TRBV19 and TRBJ2-1; no reliable D call. Per the germline V gene, CDR1 is LNHDA and CDR2 is SQIVND (reference sequence). The CDR3 loop spans 16 amino acids. For the CDR3, the DNA is TGTGCCAGTAGTTCCACCCCGAGGACCTCCCACAATGAGCAGTTCTTC. It translates to CASSSTPRTSHNEQFF.

The gene calls are TRBV7-2 and TRBJ2-4; TRBD2 matches 14 bases. Germline V gene sequence: CDR1 SGHTA, CDR2 FQGNSA. The CDR3 runs 13 residues. The V gene end was trimmed by 4 bases and the J gene end by 12 bases; junction bases not matched to a gene: 2. DNA for the CDR3: TGTGCCAGCAGCTGGGGACTAGCGGGGGATCAGTACTTC. Protein sequence: CASSWGLAGDQYF.

This clonotype occurred a few times. V is TRBV20-1 and J is TRBJ2-2; perhaps TRBD2 as D (6 bases). The length of the CDR3 is 16 residues. Germline-derived CDR1 and CDR2 are DFQATT and SNEGSKA (reference sequence). V lost 0 bases, J lost 5 bases, and 16 bases lay in between. The CDR3 is CSARDIRDSGTGELFF. In nucleotides, the CDR3 is TGCAGTGCTAGAGATATCCGGGACTCCGGGACCGGGGAGCTGTTTTTT.

This clonotype was observed at least ten times. J is TRBJ2-7 and V is TRBV9; 7 nucleotides align to TRBD2. J was trimmed by 0 bases and V by 2 bases; bases with no gene match: 8. Germline V gives CDR1 SGDLS, CDR2 YYNGEE. The CDR3 length is 16 residues. The CDR3 spells CASSVPSGKSSYEQYF. CDR3 bases: TGTGCCAGCAGCGTGCCTAGCGGTAAAAGCTCCTACGAGCAGTACTTC.

This clonotype has more than one count but fewer than ten. The chain uses TRBV3-1 and TRBJ1-1; perhaps TRBD1 as D (6 bases). CDR1 LGHDT and CDR2 YNNKEL come from the germline V gene (reference sequence). Trimming pared 5 bases from V and 4 bases from J, leaving 14 bases between. The CDR3 loop spans 14 amino acids. The CDR3 DNA follows: TGTGCCAGCAGCGTAACAGGGTCGGGCACTGAAGCTTTCTTT. Translation gives CASSVTGSGTEAFF.

This clonotype occurred a few times. The chain recombines TRBV30 with TRBJ2-7; 7 bases fit TRBD2. V was pared by 4 bases and J by 6 bases, with 3 bases of the junction left unmatched. Germline V CDR1 and CDR2: GTSNPN, SVGIG (reference sequence). CDR3 size: 11 residues. The CDR3 protein is CAWKTGGEQYF. CDR3 in DNA: TGTGCCTGGAAAACGGGGGGCGAGCAGTACTTC. Combining the CDR3 with reference TRBV30 and TRBJ2-7 gives the whole variable domain SQTIHQWPATLVQPVGSPLSLECTVEGTSNPNLYWYRQAAGRGLQLLFYSVGIGQISSEVPQNLSASRPQDRQFILSSKKLLLSDSGFYLCAWKTGGEQYFGPGTRLTVT.

This clonotype was picked up a small number of times. V gene TRBV6-5 combines with J gene TRBJ2-6, with 11 nucleotides matching TRBD2. The CDR3 loop spans 17 amino acids. Per the germline V gene, CDR1 is MNHEY and CDR2 is SVGAGI. J was trimmed by 4 bases and V by 4 bases; bases with no gene match: 6. For the CDR3, the DNA is TGTGCCAGCAGTTCACTAGCGGGAGCTCCCGGGGCCAACGTCCTGACTTTC. This gives the protein CASSSLAGAPGANVLTF.

V gene TRBV20-1 combines with J gene TRBJ2-1; 9 nucleotides line up with TRBD2. Germline V CDR1 and CDR2: DFQATT, SNEGSKA (reference sequence). V gave up 3 bases and J gave up 0 bases; unmatched junction bases: 6. The CDR3 is 16 residues long. CDR3 nucleotide sequence: TGCAGTGCTAGGCCGGGACTAGCCGACTCCTACAATGAGCAGTTCTTC. Residues: CSARPGLADSYNEQFF.

A few counts support this clonotype. This chain uses TRBV7-2 with TRBJ2-1; possible D gene TRBD2, 5 bases. Germline V lookup: CDR1 SGHTA, CDR2 FQGNSA. This CDR3 has 16 amino acids. V was trimmed by 5 bases and J by 6 bases, leaving 20 bases between them. The chain's CDR3 is CASSEGLAQIPNEQFF. The CDR3 nucleotides read TGTGCCAGCAGCGAAGGTCTAGCTCAGATCCCCAATGAGCAGTTCTTC.

J is TRBJ1-2 and V is TRBV7-2; tentative D call: TRBD1 (5 bases). In germline, CDR1 is SGHTA, CDR2 FQGNSA. Between the trimmed V and J ends, which lost 1 base and 5 bases, there was a span of 11 bases. The CDR3 has 14 amino acids. CDR3 DNA sequence: TGTGCCAGCAGCTTAGATTCCGGGGCGTATGGCTACACCTTC. It translates to CASSLDSGAYGYTF.